The 2 T cell receptor beta chains listed next were all sequenced from one sample in a study of cytomegalovirus exposure and HLA in healthy donors. It was with 60 Vbeta and 13 Jbeta primers that the PCR ran. TCRdb keeps only in-frame clones here, not all; method: immunoSEQ multiplex PCR. The sample shows hundreds of thousands of clones, around four fifths of them seen only once. The specimen sequenced was PBMCs. Receptors originate from an older woman in good health and CMV-seropositive.

This sequence joins TRBV7-9 and TRBJ2-2; D might be TRBD2 (5 bases). Trimming removed 6 bases from V and 4 bases from J, with 24 bases in between. The CDR3 sequence is 18 residues long. The germline V gene has CDR1 SEHNR and CDR2 FQNEAQ (reference sequence). The CDR3 loop reads CASRTTFIQQRTTGELFF. CDR3 in DNA: TGTGCCAGCAGGACTACCTTTATCCAACAGCGGACCACCGGGGAGCTGTTTTTT.

This rearrangement joins TRBV4-1 to TRBJ1-4; D gene unclear. Trimming stripped 2 bases from V and 8 bases from J, with 15 bases between. Germline values: CDR1 MGHRA, CDR2 YSYEKL. The CDR3 length is 15 residues. This CDR3 reads CASSQPVGRREKLFF. CDR3 in DNA: TGCGCCAGCAGCCAACCCGTCGGGAGAAGGGAAAAACTGTTTTTT.